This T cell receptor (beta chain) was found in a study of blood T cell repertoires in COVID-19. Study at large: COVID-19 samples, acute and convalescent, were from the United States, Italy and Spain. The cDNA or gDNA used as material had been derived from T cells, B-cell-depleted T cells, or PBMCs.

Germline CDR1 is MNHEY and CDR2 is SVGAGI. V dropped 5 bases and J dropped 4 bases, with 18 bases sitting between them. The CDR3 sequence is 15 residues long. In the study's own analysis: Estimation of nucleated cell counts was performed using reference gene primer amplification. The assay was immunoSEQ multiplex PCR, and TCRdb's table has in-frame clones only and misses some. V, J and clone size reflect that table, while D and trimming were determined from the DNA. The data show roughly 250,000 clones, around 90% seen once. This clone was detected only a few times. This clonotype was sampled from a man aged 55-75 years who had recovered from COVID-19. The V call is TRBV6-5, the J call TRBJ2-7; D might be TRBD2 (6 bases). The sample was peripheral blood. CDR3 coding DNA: TGTGCCAGCAGTCTCCCTCGGGGGAATCATTACGAGCAGTACTTC. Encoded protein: CASSLPRGNHYEQYF.